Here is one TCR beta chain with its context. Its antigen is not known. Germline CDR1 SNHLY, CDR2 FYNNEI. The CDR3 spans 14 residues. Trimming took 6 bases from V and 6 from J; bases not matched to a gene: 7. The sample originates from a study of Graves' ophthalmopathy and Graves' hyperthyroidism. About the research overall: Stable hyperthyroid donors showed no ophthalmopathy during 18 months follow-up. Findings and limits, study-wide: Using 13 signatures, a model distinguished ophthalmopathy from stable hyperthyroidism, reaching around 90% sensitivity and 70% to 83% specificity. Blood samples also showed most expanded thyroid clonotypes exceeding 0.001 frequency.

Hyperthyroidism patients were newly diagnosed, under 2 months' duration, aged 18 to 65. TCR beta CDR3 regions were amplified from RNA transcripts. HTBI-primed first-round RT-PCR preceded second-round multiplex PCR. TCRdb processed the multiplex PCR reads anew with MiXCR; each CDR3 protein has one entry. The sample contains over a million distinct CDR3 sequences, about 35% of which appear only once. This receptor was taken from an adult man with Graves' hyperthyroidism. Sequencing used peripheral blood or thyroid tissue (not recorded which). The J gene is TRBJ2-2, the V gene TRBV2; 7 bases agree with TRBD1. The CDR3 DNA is TGTGCCAGCAGCCTGGGACAGCTTCCCGGGGAGCTGTTTTTT. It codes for CASSLGQLPGELFF.